The clone carrying this T cell receptor (beta chain) was counted at least ten times. This record belongs to a study of blood T cells in healthy people across ages. This CDR3 spans 14 amino acids. From germline, CDR1 is MNHEY and CDR2 SMNVEV (reference sequence). V was pared by 6 bases and J by 1 base, with 12 bases between. Sample-barcoded 5' priming and a J-beta primer mix drove a second PCR of about 6 to 12 cycles. TCRdb re-analysed the 5' RACE reads in MiXCR, keeping a single row per CDR3 protein. The sample includes more than 800,000 distinct CDR3 sequences, under 30% of them seen just once. The chain combines TRBV27 with TRBJ1-1, with D perhaps TRBD1 (5 bases). The sequencing sample was made of blood. This clonotype was sampled from a woman older than 75 in good health. The CDR3 here is CASSPNRGNTEAFF. The CDR3 nucleotides are TGTGCCAGCAGCCCCAATAGGGGGAACACTGAAGCTTTCTTT.